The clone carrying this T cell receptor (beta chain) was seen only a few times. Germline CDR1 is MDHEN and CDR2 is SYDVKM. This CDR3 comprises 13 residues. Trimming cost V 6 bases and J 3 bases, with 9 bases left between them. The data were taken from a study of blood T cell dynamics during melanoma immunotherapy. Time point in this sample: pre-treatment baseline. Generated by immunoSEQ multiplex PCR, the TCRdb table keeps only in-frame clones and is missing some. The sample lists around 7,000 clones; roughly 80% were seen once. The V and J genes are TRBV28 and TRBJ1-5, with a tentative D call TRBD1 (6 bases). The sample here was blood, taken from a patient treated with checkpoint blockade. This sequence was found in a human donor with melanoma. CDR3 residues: CASSRTVNQPQHF. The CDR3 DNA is TGTGCCAGCAGCCGGACAGTCAATCAGCCCCAGCATTTT.